The clone carrying this T cell receptor (beta chain) was seen a few times. The data were taken from a study of blood T cell repertoires in COVID-19. Some clones are missing from TCRdb's copy, which holds only in-frame ones; the method was immunoSEQ multiplex PCR. The table lists under 250,000 clones, 75% to 85% of them singletons, with about 4.8% in the top ten. The ends lost 6 bases at V and 4 bases at J; junction bases unmatched: 5. Germline CDR1 reads MNHNY; CDR2 reads SVGAGI (reference sequence). The CDR3 contains 14 residues. Material for sequencing was peripheral blood. The V and J genes are TRBV6-6 and TRBJ2-5; 10 bases map to TRBD2. This sequence originates from a woman between 65 and 79 years old with acute or convalescent COVID-19. The CDR3 DNA reads as TGTGCCAGCAGGAGCGGGGGGGCCGGAGAGACCCAGTACTTC. This encodes CASRSGGAGETQYF.